This T cell receptor beta chain was recovered during a study of identical twins (dated by TCRdb to the mid-2010s). About the full investigation: The study deep-sequenced TCR alpha and beta repertoires from monozygotic twins, unrelated adults of various ages and cord blood to test whether fetal clonotypes persist. To rule out contamination, replicate twin experiments were performed at different times with different library preparation protocols.

Library construction relied on 5' RACE. For sequencing, an Illumina HiSeq 2000 was employed. Template switching introduced a universal primer binding site; the final cDNA contained a unique molecular identifier, enabling accurate counting of TCR cDNA molecules. First-strand cDNA for TCR alpha and beta chains was synthesized from specific primers in the conserved constant-segment region. To control for contamination, every cDNA library was double barcoded, receiving both a SMART-Mk sample barcode and Illumina barcodes. Two successive PCR steps introduced TruSeq adapter sequences along with Illumina sample barcodes. The TCR alpha and beta cDNA libraries were sequenced on the Illumina HiSeq platform using custom primers. The source study handled its data this way. MiGEC processed the raw reads to extract unique molecular identifiers, while MiXCR was used to determine the CDR3 positions. For each individual, recombination models were inferred using an EM algorithm with the repgenHMM and IGoR tools. Shared clonotypes were analyzed with the tcR package in R, and sharing was normalized by the product of cloneset sizes. Out-of-frame nonproductive sequences were analyzed to study raw recombination free of thymic and clonal selection effects. TCRdb reprocessing: public reads trimmed at Q25 with fastp, clones called with MiXCR, in-frame beta chains kept. Identical CDR3 proteins give one entry, which carries the most common genes and DNA. The V and J calls reflect TCRdb's pipeline rather than the authors' work. The sample has roughly 250,000 distinct CDR3 sequences on record, more than 12% of them singletons. 8.8% of the sample is taken by the ten largest.

Every donor in the study was a healthy Caucasian. Using Miltenyi CD45RO+ enrichment and human naive T-cell isolation kits, memory (CD45RO+) and naive T cells were isolated from PBMC. CDR3 length: 13 amino acids, cysteine to phenylalanine. The only DNA kept is the CDR3, 39 bases in frame from the first base. CDR1 and CDR2, per the germline V gene, are SGHAT and FQNNGV. V is reduced by 2 bases and J by 3 bases, leaving a spacing of 5 bases between them. In its sample, this clonotype was seen a few times. Its antigen is unknown. Base qualities were left out, and no much larger clone turns up one base away. General conclusions and limits of the study: Compared with coincidental sharing between unrelated individuals, out-of-frame TCR alpha sequences shared between twins showed an excess of sequences with low generation probability. The excess sharing between twins in beta out-of-frame sequences was weaker because fewer shared sequences reduced the signal-to-noise ratio. Out-of-frame TCR alpha sharing in monozygotic twins was systematically underestimated by recombination models, whereas sharing between unrelated individuals was in agreement with the recombination models. Conclusions relied on cross-sectional statistical analysis, since the same donors could not be followed over many years. Invariant T cells such as MAIT and iNKT could partly confound zero-insertion analyses, although diverse VJ usage argued against such confounding for most clonotypes. Fewer insertions were carried by abundant cord blood beta clonotypes; a weaker similar trend was observed in young adult naive repertoires, while no such trend was observed in memory repertoires.

Sequencing was performed on memory (CD45RO+) T cells sorted from blood. The cell subset or site label of this sample denotes: CD45RO+ enriched T cells. The source of this sequence is a woman under 30 in good health. The sequence joins TRBV11-2 to TRBJ2-1; no D segment can be confidently identified. The CDR3 region has the sequence CASSLLVYNEQFF. The DNA sequence follows: TGTGCCAGCAGCTTACTGGTCTACAATGAGCAGTTCTTC. With all but the CDR3 taken from the reference TRBV11-2 and TRBJ2-1 genes, the full variable domain is: EAGVAQSPRYKIIEKRQSVAFWCNPISGHATLYWYQQILGQGPKLLIQFQNNGVVDDSQLPKDRFSAERLKGVDSTLKIQPAKLEDSAVYLCASSLLVYNEQFFGPGTRLTVL.